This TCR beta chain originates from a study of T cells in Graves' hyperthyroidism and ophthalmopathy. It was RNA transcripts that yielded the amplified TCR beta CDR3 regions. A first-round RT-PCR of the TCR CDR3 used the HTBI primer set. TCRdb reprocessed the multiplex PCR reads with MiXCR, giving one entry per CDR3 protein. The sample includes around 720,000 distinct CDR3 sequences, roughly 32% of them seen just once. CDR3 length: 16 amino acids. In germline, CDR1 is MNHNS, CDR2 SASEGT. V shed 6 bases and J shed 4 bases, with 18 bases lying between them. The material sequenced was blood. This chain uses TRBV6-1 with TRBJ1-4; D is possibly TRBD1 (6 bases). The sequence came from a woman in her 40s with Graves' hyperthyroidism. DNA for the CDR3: TGTGCCAGCAGGGCGGGGGCCCACGAGGGTAATGAAAAACTGTTTTTT. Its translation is CASRAGAHEGNEKLFF.